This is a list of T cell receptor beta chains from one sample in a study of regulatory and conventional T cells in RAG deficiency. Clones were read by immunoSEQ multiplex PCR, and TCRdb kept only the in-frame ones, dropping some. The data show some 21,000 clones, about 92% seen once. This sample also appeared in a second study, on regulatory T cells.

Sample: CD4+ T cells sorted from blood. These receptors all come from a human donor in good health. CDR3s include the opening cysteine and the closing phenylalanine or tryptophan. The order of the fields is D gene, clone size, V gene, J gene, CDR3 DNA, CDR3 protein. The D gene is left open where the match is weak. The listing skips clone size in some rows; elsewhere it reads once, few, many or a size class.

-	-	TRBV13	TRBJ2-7	TGTGCCAGCAGCCTAGACAGCTCCTACGAGCAGTACTTC	CASSLDSSYEQYF
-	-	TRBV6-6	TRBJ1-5	TGTGCCAGCAGTCTGACAGCTAACAATCAGCCCCAGCATTTT	CASSLTANNQPQHF
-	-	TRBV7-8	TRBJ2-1	TGTGCCAGCAGCTCCAGAACTAGCCCGGCAGGGGAGCAGTTCTTC	CASSSRTSPAGEQFF
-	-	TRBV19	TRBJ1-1	TGTGCCAGTAGTATAAGGCAGGGGTTGAACACTGAAGCTTTCTTT	CASSIRQGLNTEAFF
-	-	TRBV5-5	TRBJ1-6	TGTGCCAGCAGCGCGACCGGGGTGACCAATTCACCCCTCCACTTT	CASSATGVTNSPLHF
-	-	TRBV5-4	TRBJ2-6	TGTGCCAGCAGCTTGGTTATGGGGAGGGGGGCCAACGTCCTGACTTTC	CASSLVMGRGANVLTF
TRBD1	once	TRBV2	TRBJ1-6	TGTGCTCGCAAGGGACAGGGAAGTTCACCCCTCCACTTT	CARKGQGSSPLHF
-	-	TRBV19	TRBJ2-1	TGTGCCAGTAGGGGGGCTAGTATGGCGAATGAGCAGTTCTTC	CASRGASMANEQFF
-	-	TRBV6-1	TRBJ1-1	TGTGCCAGCAGTGAATGGGGGGGTACGGTCACTGAAGCTTTCTTT	CASSEWGGTVTEAFF
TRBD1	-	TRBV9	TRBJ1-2	TGTGCCAGCAGCGGAGGGACAGCCCCGGGGTATGGCTACACCTTC	CASSGGTAPGYGYTF
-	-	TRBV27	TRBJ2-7	TGTGCCAGCAGAATGGGGGAGTATTCCTACGAGCAGTACTTC	CASRMGEYSYEQYF
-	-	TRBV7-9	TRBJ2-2	TGTGCCAGCAGCTCCCTTCCTCTCAACACCGGGGAGCTGTTTTTT	CASSSLPLNTGELFF
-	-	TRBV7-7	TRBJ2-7	TGTGCTAGCAGCTTTGACAGGTCCCACGAGCAGTACTTC	CASSFDRSHEQYF